This note documents a single T cell receptor beta chain sequence. The sample belongs to a study of blood T cell repertoires in COVID-19. Study information: Donors in the United States, Italy and Spain gave samples during acute or convalescent COVID-19. T cells, B-cell-depleted T cells, or PBMCs provided the cDNA or gDNA that served as material.

Per the authors' pipeline: The authors estimated nucleated cell counts from reference gene primer amplification. TCRdb keeps only in-frame clones here, not all; method: immunoSEQ multiplex PCR. The V and J calls and clone size were taken over from that table, and D and trimming were inferred from the DNA. Altogether about 360,000 clones are present, approximately 86% being singletons, with the ten largest covering around 3%. CDR1 and CDR2 (germline): SNHLY, FYNNEI. CDR3 length: 17 residues. Trimming removed 6 bases from V and 4 bases from J; junction bases left unmatched: 16. The receptor's source is a human donor in a cohort sampled during active COVID-19. The sequencing input was peripheral blood. The chain combines TRBV2 with TRBJ2-5, with 8 bases fitting TRBD2. CDR3 DNA: TGTGCCAGCAGAAACTCACCGAGCGGGAGCACGGTAGAGACCCAGTACTTC. Protein: CASRNSPSGSTVETQYF.